The T cell receptor (beta chain) described here comes from a study of beta chain features in type 1 diabetes. This clone was counted ten times or more. Germline values: CDR1 MDHEN, CDR2 SYDVKM. V trimming: 2 bases; J trimming: 1 base; junction bases outside the gene matches: 3. The CDR3 totals 16 residues. Expressed TCRB transcripts got sequenced, as all isolated RNA was reverse transcribed. TCRdb keeps only in-frame clones here, not all; method: immunoSEQ multiplex PCR. The sample records 130,000 to 150,000 clones, roughly a tenth being singletons. This sequence originates from a man between 18 and 35 years old in good health. This chain joins TRBV28 and TRBJ2-1; 9 nucleotides line up with TRBD1. The sample comprised central memory CD4+ T cells from blood. CDR3 protein: CASSLPGTGSYNEQFF. DNA for the CDR3: TGTGCCAGCAGTTTACCTGGGACAGGGTCCTACAATGAGCAGTTCTTC.